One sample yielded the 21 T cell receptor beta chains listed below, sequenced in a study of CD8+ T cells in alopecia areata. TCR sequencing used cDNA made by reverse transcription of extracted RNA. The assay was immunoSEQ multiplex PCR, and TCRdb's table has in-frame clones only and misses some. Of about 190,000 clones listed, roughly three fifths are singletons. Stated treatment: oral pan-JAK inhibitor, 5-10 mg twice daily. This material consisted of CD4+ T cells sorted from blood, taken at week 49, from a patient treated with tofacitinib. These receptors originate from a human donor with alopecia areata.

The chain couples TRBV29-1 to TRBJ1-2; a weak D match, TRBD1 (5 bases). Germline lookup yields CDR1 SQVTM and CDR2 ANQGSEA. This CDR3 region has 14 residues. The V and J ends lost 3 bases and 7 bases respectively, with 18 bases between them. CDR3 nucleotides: TGCAGCGTTGACGGGACCGGAGTCGGTAGTGGCTACACCTTC. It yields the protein CSVDGTGVGSGYTF.

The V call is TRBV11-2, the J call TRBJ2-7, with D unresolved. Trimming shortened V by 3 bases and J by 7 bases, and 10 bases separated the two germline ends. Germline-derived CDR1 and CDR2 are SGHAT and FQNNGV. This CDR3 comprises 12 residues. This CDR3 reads CASSFGRGEQYF. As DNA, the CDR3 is TGTGCCAGCAGCTTTGGCAGAGGAGAGCAGTACTTC.

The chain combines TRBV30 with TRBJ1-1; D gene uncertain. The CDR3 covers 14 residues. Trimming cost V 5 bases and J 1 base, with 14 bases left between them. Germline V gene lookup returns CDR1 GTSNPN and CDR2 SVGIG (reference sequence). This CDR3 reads CAWGIPRGNTEAFF. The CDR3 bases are TGTGCCTGGGGAATTCCCCGGGGGAACACTGAAGCTTTCTTT.

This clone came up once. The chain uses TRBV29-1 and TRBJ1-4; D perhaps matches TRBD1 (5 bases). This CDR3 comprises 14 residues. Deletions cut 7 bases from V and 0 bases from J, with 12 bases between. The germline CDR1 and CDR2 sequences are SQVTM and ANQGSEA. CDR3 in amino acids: CSARAQATNEKLFF. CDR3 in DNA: TGCAGCGCCAGGGCGCAGGCAACTAATGAAAAACTGTTTTTT. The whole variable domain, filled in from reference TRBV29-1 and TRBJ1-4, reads SAVISQKPSRDICQRGTSLTIQCQVDSQVTMMFWYRQQPGQSLTLIATANQGSEATYESGFVIDKFPISRPNLTFSTLTVSNMSPEDSSIYLCSARAQATNEKLFFGSGTQLSVL.

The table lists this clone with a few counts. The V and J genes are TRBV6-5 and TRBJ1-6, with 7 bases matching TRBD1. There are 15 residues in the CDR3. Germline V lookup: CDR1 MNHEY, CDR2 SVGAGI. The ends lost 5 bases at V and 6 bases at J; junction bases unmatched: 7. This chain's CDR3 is CASSGTGTANSPLHF. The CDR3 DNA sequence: TGTGCCAGCAGTGGGACCGGGACAGCTAATTCACCCCTCCACTTT.

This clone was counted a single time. The CDR3: CASSSHSQETQYF. The DNA of the CDR3 is TGTGCCAGCAGCTCCCATTCCCAAGAGACCCAGTACTTC. This rearrangement joins TRBV7-2 to TRBJ2-5, with D unclear. The germline gives CDR1 SGHTA, CDR2 FQGNSA. The CDR3 loop spans 13 amino acids. V lost 4 bases, J lost 1 base, and 7 bases lay in between.

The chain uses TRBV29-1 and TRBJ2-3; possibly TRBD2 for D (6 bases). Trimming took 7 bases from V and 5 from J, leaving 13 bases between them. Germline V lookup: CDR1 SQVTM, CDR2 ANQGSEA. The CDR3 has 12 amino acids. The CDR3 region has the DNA TGCAGCGCTTTCGTCGGGGGAGATACGCAGTATTTT. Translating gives CSAFVGGDTQYF.

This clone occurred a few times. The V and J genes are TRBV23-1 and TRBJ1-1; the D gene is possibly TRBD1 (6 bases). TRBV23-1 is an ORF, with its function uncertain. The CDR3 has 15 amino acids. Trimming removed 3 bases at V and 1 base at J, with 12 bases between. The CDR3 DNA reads TGCGCCAGCAGTCAGTCGGGACACTCGAACACTGAAGCTTTCTTT. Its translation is CASSQSGHSNTEAFF.

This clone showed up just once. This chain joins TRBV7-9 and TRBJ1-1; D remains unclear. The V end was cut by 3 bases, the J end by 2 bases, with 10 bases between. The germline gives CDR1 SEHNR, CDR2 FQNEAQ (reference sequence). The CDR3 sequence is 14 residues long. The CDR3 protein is CASSLAQTNTEAFF. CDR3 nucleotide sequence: TGTGCCAGCAGCTTGGCGCAGACCAACACTGAAGCTTTCTTT.

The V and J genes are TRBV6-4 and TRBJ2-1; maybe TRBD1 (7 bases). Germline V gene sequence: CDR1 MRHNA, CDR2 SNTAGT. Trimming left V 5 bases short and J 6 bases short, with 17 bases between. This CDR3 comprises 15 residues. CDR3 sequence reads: CASSLAGGSLNEQFF. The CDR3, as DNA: TGTGCCAGCAGTCTGGCAGGGGGGAGCCTCAATGAGCAGTTCTTC.

CDR3 bases: TGCGCCAGCAGCTCAGGGTTTGAGGGCACTGAAGCTTTCTTT. Encoded protein: CASSSGFEGTEAFF. The rearrangement uses TRBV5-1 and TRBJ1-1, with TRBD1 as a possible D gene (5 bases). The CDR3 totals 14 residues. Deletions cut 3 bases from V and 4 bases from J, with 13 bases between. From germline, CDR1 is SGHRS and CDR2 YFSETQ. The variable domain in full, with the rest retrieved from reference TRBV5-1 and TRBJ1-1, is KAGVTQTPRYLIKTRGQQVTLSCSPISGHRSVSWYQQTPGQGLQFLFEYFSETQRNKGNFPGRFSGRQFSNSRSEMNVSTLELGDSALYLCASSSGFEGTEAFFGQGTRLTVV.

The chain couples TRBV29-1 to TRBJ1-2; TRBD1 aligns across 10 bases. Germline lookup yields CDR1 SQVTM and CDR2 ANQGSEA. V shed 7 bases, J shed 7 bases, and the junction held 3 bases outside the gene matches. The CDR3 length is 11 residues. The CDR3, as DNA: TGCAGCGCCCGGACAGGGGGTGGCTACACCTTC. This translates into CSARTGGGYTF.

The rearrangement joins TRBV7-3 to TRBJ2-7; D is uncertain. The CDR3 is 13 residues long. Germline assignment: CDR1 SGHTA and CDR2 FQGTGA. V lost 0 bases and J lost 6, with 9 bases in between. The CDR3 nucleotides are TGTGCCAGCAGCTTAACTCCAGTCGGCGAGCAGTACTTC. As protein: CASSLTPVGEQYF.

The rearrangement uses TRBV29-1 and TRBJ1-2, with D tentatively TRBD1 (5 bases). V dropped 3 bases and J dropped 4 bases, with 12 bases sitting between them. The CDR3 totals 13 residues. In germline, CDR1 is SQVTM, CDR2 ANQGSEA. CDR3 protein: CSVDAGSSYGYTF. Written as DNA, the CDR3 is TGCAGCGTTGACGCAGGGAGTAGCTATGGCTACACCTTC.

The CDR3 region has the DNA TGTGCCTGGAGTGCAGACAGGGTTTCACCCCTCCACTTT. As protein: CAWSADRVSPLHF. V usage is TRBV30 and J usage is TRBJ1-6, with TRBD1 identical over 7 bases. CDR1 and CDR2 from the germline V gene are GTSNPN and SVGIG (reference sequence). V gave up 1 base and J gave up 9 bases; unmatched junction bases: 3. CDR3 size: 13 residues.

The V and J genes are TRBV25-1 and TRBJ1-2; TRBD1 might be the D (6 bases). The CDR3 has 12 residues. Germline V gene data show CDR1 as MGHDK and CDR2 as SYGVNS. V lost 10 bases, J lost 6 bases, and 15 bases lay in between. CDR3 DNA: TGTGCCATACAGGGATCCCGGGATGGCTACACCTTC. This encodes CAIQGSRDGYTF.

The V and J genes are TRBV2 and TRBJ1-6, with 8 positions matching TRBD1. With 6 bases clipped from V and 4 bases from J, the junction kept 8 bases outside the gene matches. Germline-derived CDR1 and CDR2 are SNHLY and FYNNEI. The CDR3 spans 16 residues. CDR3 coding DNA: TGTGCCAGCAGACCCGACAGGGGCGGGTATAATTCACCCCTCCACTTT. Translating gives CASRPDRGGYNSPLHF.

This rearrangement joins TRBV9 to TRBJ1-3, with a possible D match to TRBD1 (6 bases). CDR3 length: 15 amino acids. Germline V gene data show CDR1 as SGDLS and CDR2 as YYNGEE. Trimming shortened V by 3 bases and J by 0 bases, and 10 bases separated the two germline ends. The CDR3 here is CASSERGVSGNTIYF. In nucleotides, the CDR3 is TGTGCCAGCAGCGAGAGGGGGGTCTCTGGAAACACCATATATTTT.

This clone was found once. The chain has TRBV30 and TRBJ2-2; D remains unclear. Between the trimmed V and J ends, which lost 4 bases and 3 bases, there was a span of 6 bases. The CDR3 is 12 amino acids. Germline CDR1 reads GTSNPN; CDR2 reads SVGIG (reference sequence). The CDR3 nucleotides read TGTGCCTGGATTAGTGACACCGGGGAGCTGTTTTTT. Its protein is CAWISDTGELFF.

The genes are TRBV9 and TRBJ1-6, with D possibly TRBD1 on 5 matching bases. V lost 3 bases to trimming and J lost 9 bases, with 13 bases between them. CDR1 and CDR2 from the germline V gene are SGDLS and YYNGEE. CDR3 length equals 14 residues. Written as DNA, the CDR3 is TGTGCCAGCAGCGCGGCAGGGTCGGCTTCACCCCTCCACTTT. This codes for CASSAAGSASPLHF.

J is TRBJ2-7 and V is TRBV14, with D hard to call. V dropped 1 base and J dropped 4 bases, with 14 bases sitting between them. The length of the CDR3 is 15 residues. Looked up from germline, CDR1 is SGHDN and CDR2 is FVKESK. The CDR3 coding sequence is TGTGCCAGCAGCCAAGTCGCTCGAAGCGTTTACGAGCAGTACTTC. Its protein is CASSQVARSVYEQYF.